This T cell receptor (beta chain) comes out of a study of early T cells in non-severe SARS-CoV-2 infection. The overall study: The authors sequenced bulk RNA from unsorted whole blood, leaving chains unpaired.

This clonotype was counted many times. What it binds is unknown. The study, taken as a whole, reports: Anti-spike CD8 responses were favored by VDJdb matching, which missed private and CD4 specificities.

The CDR3 runs 16 residues. CDR1 is SGHDT, CDR2 YYEEEE, per germline. The V end was cut by 0 bases, the J end by 1 base, with 12 bases between. Tagging with unique molecular identifiers was applied to individual cDNA molecules. One entry per CDR3 protein results from TCRdb running MiXCR on the 5' RACE reads. Here the sample spans tens of thousands of distinct CDR3 sequences, about 7% being singletons. The receptor was isolated from an adult who was a healthcare worker with PCR-confirmed SARS-CoV-2 infection or an uninfected control (not recorded which). Sequences were obtained from whole blood. V usage is TRBV5-6 and J usage is TRBJ2-3; tentative D call: TRBD1 (6 bases). The CDR3 DNA reads as TGTGCCAGCAGCTTGGAGGCAGGGGTTGGCACAGATACGCAGTATTTT. It translates to CASSLEAGVGTDTQYF.